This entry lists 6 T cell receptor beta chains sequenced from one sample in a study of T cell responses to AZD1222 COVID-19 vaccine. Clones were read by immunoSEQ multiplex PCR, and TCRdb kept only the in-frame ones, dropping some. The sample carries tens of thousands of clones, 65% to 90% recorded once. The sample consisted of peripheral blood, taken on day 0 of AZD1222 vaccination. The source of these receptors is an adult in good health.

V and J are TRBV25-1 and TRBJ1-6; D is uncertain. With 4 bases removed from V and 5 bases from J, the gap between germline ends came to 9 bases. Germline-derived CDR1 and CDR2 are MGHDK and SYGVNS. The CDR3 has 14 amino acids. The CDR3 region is CASSGLQNNSPLHF. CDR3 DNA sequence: TGTGCCAGCAGTGGTCTACAGAATAATTCACCCCTCCACTTT.

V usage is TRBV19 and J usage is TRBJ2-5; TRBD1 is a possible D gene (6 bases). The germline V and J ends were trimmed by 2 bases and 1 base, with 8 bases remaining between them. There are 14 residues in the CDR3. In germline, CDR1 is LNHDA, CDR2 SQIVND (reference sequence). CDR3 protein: CASSISGAQETQYF. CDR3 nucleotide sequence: TGTGCCAGTAGTATATCAGGGGCCCAAGAGACCCAGTACTTC.

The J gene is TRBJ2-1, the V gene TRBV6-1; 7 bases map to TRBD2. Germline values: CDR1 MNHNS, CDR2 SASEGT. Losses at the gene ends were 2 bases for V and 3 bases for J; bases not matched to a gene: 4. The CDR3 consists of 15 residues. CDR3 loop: CASSERERGYNEQFF. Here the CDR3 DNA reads TGTGCCAGCAGTGAAAGGGAGCGGGGCTACAATGAGCAGTTCTTC.

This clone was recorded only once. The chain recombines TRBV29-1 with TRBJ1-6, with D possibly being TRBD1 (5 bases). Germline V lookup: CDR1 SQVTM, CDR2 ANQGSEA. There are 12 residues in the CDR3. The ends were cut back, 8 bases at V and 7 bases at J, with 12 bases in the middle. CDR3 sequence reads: CSFRDGNSPLHF. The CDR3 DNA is TGCAGCTTTAGGGACGGCAATTCACCCCTCCACTTT.

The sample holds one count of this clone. The CDR3 DNA sequence: TGTGCCAGCAGCCGGACTAGCGGGGGGGGAAACAATGAGCAGTTCTTC. Translation gives CASSRTSGGGNNEQFF. The V and J genes are TRBV3-1 (or the pseudogene TRBV3-2) and TRBJ2-1, with 15 bases lining up with TRBD2. V trimming: 4 bases; J trimming: 5 bases; junction bases outside the gene matches: 3. The CDR3 loop spans 16 amino acids. Germline V gene lookup returns CDR1 LGHDT and CDR2 YNNKEL (reference sequence).

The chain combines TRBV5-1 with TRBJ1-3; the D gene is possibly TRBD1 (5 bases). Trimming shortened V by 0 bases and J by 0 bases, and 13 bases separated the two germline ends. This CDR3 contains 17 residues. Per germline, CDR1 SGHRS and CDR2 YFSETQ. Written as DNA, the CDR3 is TGCGCCAGCAGCTTGGATAACCCGGGACTCTCTGGAAACACCATATATTTT. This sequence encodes CASSLDNPGLSGNTIYF.